The clone carrying this T cell receptor beta chain was seen many times. The CDR3 has 12 residues. Germline V gene lookup returns CDR1 MNHEY and CDR2 SVGAGI. Trimming left V 6 bases short and J 3 bases short, with 8 bases between. For the second PCR, which ran for about 7 to 11 cycles, a sample-barcoded 5' primer and a J-beta primer mix were used. From the 5' RACE reads, TCRdb called clonotypes with MiXCR, one entry per CDR3 protein. The sample includes more than 800,000 distinct CDR3 sequences, 35% to 55% of them seen just once. The source of the sample is a study of blood T cells in healthy people across ages.

The TCR comes from a woman in her fifties or sixties in good health. The genes are TRBV6-5 and TRBJ2-5; D possibly corresponds to TRBD2 (6 bases). Sequenced: blood. The CDR3 reads CASSWGEETQYF. Here the CDR3 DNA reads TGTGCCAGCAGCTGGGGGGAAGAGACCCAGTACTTC.